This T cell receptor beta chain was profiled in a study of cytotoxic CD8 clonotypes in ibrutinib-treated CLL. Study context: The patient breakdown showed 10 to 12 relapsed/refractory and approximately 15 treatment-naive cases, with 17 IGHV unmutated. General study findings and limits: Sampling times (in sustained-remission versus progressing patients) were not the same.

Only in-frame clones appear in the TCRdb table, and some are missing; sequencing was by immunoSEQ multiplex PCR. This sample carries roughly 60,000 clones, roughly 70% of them seen once, and the ten largest clones take around 42%. As for this clone: Its target is not known.

This CDR3 region has 16 residues. Between the trimmed V and J ends, which lost 1 base and 1 base, there was a span of 13 bases. Germline-derived CDR1 and CDR2 are WSHSY and SAAADI. This TCR derives from a human donor with chronic lymphocytic leukemia. The source material was PBMCs, sampled after 12 months of ibrutinib treatment. The rearrangement joins TRBV10-2 to TRBJ1-2; D may be TRBD1 (6 bases). The CDR3 here is CASSEFRGLVNYGYTF. The CDR3 DNA reads TGCGCCAGCAGTGAGTTCCGGGGGCTCGTTAACTATGGCTACACCTTC.